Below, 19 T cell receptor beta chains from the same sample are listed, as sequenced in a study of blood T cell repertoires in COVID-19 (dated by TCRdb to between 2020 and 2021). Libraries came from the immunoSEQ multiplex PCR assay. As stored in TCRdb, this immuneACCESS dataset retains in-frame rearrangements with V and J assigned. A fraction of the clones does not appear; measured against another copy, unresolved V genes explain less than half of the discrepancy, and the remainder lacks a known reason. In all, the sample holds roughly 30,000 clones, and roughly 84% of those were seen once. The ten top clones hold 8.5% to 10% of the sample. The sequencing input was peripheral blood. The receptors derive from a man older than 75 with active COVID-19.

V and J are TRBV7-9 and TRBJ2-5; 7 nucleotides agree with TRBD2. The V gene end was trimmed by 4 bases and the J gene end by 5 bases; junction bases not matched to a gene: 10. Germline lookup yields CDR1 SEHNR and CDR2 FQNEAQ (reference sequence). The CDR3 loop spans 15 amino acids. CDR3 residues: CASSYASGGLETQYF. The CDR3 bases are TGTGCCAGCAGCTACGCATCGGGGGGACTTGAGACCCAGTACTTC. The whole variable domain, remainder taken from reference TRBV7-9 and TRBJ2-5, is DTGVSQNPRHKITKRGQNVTFRCDPISEHNRLYWYRQTLGQGPEFLTYFQNEAQLEKSRLLSDRFSAERPKGSFSTLEIQRTEQGDSAMYLCASSYASGGLETQYFGPGTRLLVL.

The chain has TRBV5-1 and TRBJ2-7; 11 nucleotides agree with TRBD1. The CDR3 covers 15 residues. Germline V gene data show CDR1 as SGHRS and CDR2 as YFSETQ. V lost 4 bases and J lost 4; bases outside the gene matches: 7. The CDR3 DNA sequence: TGCGCCAGCAGCGAGGGAGGGACAGGGGGGTACGAGCAGTACTTC. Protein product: CASSEGGTGGYEQYF.

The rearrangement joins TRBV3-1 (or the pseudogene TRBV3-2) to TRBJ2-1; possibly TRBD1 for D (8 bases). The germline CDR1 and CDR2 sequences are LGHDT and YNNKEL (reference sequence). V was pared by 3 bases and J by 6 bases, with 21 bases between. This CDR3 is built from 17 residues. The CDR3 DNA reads TGTGCCAGCAGCCATGTAACAGGGGGGGGCAGAATCAATGAGCAGTTCTTC. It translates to CASSHVTGGGRINEQFF.

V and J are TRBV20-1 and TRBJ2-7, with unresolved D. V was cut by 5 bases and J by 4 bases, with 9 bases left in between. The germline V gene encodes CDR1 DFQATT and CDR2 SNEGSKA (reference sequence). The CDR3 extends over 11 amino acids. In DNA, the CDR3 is TGCAGTGCTCACACAAAATACGAGCAGTACTTC. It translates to CSAHTKYEQYF.

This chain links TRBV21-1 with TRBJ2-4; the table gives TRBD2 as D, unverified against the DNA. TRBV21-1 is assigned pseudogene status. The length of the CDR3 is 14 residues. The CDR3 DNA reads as TGTGCCAGCAGCAAAGCGGGACTCAAAAACATTCAGTACTTC. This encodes CASSKAGLKNIQYF.

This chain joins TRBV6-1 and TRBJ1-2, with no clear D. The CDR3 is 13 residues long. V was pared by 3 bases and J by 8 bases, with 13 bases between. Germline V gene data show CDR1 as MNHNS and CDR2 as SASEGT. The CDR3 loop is CASSDPAGLGYTF. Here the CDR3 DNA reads TGTGCCAGCAGTGACCCGGCGGGCTTGGGCTACACCTTC.

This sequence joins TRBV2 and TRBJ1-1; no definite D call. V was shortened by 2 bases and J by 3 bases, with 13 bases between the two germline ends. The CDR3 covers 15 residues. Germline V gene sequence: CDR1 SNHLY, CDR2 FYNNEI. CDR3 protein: CASSELRTRYTEAFF. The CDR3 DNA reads TGTGCCAGCAGTGAACTCAGGACTCGGTACACTGAAGCTTTCTTT.

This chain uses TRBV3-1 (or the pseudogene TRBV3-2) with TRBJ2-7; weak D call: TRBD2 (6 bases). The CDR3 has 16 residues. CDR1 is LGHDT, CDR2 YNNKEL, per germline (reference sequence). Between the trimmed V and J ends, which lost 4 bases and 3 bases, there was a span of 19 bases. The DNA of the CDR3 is TGTGCCAGCAGCCCCTTCTTGGTCCGGGGGATCTACGAGCAGTACTTC. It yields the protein CASSPFLVRGIYEQYF.

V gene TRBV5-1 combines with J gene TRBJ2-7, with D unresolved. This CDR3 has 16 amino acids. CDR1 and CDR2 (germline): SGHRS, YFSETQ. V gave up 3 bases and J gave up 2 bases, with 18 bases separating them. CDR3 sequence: CASSYAPSSPTYEQYF. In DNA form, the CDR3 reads TGCGCCAGCAGCTATGCTCCTTCCTCGCCTACCTACGAGCAGTACTTC.

CDR3 amino acids: CASRFRETQYF. The CDR3 DNA reads as TGTGCCAGCAGGTTCCGGGAGACCCAGTACTTC. This chain uses TRBV7-6 with TRBJ2-5; D is ambiguous. The CDR3 contains 11 residues. Between the trimmed V and J ends, which lost 6 bases and 5 bases, there was a span of 7 bases. Germline loops: CDR1 SGHVS, CDR2 FNYEAQ.

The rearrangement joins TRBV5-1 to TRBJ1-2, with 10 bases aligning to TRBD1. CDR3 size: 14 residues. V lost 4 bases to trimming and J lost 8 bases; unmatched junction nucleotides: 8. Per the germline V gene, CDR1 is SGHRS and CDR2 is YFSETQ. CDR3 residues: CASSPTTGGHGYTF. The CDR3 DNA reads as TGCGCCAGCAGCCCTACGACAGGGGGCCACGGCTACACCTTC.

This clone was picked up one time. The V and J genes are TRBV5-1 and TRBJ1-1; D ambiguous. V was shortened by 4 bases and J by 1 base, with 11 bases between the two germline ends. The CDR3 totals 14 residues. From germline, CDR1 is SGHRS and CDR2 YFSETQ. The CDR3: CASSMTNKNTEAFF. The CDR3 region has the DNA TGCGCCAGCAGCATGACAAATAAGAACACTGAAGCTTTCTTT.

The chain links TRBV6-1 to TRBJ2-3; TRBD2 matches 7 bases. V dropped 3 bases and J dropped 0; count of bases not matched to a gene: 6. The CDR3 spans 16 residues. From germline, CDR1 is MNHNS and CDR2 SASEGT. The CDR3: CASSEESGVSTDTQYF. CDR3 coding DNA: TGTGCCAGCAGTGAGGAGAGCGGGGTCAGCACAGATACGCAGTATTTT.

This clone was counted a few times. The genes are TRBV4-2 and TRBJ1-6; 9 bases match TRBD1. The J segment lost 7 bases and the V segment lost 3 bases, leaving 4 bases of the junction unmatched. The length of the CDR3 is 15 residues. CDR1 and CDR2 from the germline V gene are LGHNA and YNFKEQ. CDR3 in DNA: TGTGCCAGCAGCCAGGCGGACAGGGGCAATTCACCCCTCCACTTT. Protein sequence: CASSQADRGNSPLHF.

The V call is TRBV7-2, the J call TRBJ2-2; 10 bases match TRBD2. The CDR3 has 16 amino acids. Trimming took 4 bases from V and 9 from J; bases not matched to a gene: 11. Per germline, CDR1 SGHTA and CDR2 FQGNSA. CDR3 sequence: CASSSGLAGDGRELFF. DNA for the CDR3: TGTGCCAGCAGCTCCGGGCTAGCGGGGGATGGCAGGGAGCTGTTTTTT.

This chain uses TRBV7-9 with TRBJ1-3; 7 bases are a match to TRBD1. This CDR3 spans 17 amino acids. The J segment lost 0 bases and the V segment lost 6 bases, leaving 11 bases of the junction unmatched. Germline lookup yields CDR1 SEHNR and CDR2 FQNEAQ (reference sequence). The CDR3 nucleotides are TGTGCCAGCAGGCCAGGGACAGCTCTTCACTCTGGAAACACCATATATTTT. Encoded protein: CASRPGTALHSGNTIYF.

For the CDR3, the DNA is TGTGCCAGCAGTACGCGGTGGCCCTACGAGCAGTACTTC. Amino acids: CASSTRWPYEQYF. This chain links TRBV28 with TRBJ2-7; D is undetermined. The V gene's germline CDR1 is MDHEN and CDR2 SYDVKM. The V end was cut by 5 bases, the J end by 2 bases, with 10 bases between. This CDR3 is built from 13 residues.

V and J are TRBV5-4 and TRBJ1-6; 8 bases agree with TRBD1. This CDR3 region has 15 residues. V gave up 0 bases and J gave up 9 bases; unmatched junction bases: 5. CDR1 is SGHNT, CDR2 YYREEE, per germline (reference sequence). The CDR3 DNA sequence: TGTGCCAGCAGCTTGGGAGGTGACAGGGGTTCACCCCTCCACTTT. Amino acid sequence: CASSLGGDRGSPLHF. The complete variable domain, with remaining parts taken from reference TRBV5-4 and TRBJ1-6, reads ETGVTQSPTHLIKTRGQQVTLRCSSQSGHNTVSWYQQALGQGPQFIFQYYREEENGRGNFPPRFSGLQFPNYSSELNVNALELDDSALYLCASSLGGDRGSPLHFGNGTRLTVT.

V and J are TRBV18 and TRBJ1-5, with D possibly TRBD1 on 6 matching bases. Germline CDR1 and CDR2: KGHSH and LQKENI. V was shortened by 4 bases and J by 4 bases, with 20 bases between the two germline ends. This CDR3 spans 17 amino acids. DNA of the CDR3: TGTGCCAGCTCACAGAGACAGGAAGGGGTTCCAAATCAGCCCCAGCATTTT. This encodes CASSQRQEGVPNQPQHF.